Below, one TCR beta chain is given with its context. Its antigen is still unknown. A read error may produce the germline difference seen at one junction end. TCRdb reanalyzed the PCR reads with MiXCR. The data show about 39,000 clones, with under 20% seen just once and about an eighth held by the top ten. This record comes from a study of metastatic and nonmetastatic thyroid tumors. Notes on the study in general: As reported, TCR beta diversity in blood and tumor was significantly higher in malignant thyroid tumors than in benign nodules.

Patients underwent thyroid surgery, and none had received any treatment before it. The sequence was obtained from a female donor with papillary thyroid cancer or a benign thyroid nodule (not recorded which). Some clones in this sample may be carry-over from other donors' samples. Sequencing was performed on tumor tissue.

CDR3 nucleotide sequence: TGCAGTGCTAGAGCCGGGAAAGCTGAAGAGACGCAGTACTTC. This codes for CSARAGKAEETQYF. J is TRBJ2-5 and V is TRBV20-1, with D perhaps TRBD2 (5 bases). This CDR3 has 14 residues. Per germline, CDR1 DFQATT and CDR2 SNEGSKA (reference sequence).